The 29 T cell receptor beta chains in this list originate from one sample, sequenced in a study of blood T cell repertoires in COVID-19. Assay: immunoSEQ multiplex PCR; the TCRdb copy retains only in-frame clones and omits some. The data show over 250,000 clones, approximately 84% seen once. Sequenced material: peripheral blood. These receptor sequences come from a human donor with COVID-19, enrolled during active disease. The donor label of this sample is uncertain.

This clone was picked up one time. V usage is TRBV5-1 and J usage is TRBJ2-3, with TRBD2 identical over 13 bases. The ends lost 4 bases at V and 6 bases at J; junction bases unmatched: 11. Germline V CDR1 and CDR2: SGHRS, YFSETQ. The length of the CDR3 is 17 residues. The CDR3 DNA sequence: TGCGCCAGCAGCCAGGGGGGGACTAGCGGGATGTGGGATACGCAGTATTTT. This gives the protein CASSQGGTSGMWDTQYF.

This clone was observed a single time. The V gene is TRBV5-1, the J gene TRBJ2-3; D possibly corresponds to TRBD2 (6 bases). Germline V CDR1 and CDR2: SGHRS, YFSETQ. The CDR3 has 15 residues. V shed 6 bases and J shed 1 base, with 15 bases lying between them. The CDR3 loop is CASTGVGSGTDTQYF. CDR3 in DNA: TGCGCCAGCACGGGTGTCGGGAGTGGCACAGATACGCAGTATTTT. Complete variable domain (other parts from reference TRBV5-1 and TRBJ2-3): KAGVTQTPRYLIKTRGQQVTLSCSPISGHRSVSWYQQTPGQGLQFLFEYFSETQRNKGNFPGRFSGRQFSNSRSEMNVSTLELGDSALYLCASTGVGSGTDTQYFGPGTRLTVL.

The chain recombines TRBV14 with TRBJ1-6; no clear D. The CDR3 spans 13 residues. V was shortened by 3 bases and J by 9 bases, with 9 bases between the two germline ends. CDR1 and CDR2 (germline): SGHDN, FVKESK. CDR3 DNA sequence: TGTGCCAGCAGCCAGAGGCGTCTTTCACCCCTCCACTTT. Amino acids: CASSQRRLSPLHF.

This rearrangement joins TRBV30 to TRBJ1-3; 8 nucleotides line up with TRBD1. The J segment lost 5 bases and the V segment lost 4 bases, leaving 10 bases of the junction unmatched. The CDR3 runs 15 residues. Germline V lookup: CDR1 GTSNPN, CDR2 SVGIG (reference sequence). The chain's CDR3 is CAWTRQGITRNTIYF. Written as DNA, the CDR3 is TGTGCCTGGACGCGACAGGGGATAACTAGAAACACCATATATTTT.

The genes are TRBV15 and TRBJ1-2; D is unresolved. The CDR3 is made up of 14 amino acids. Trimming took 0 bases from V and 5 from J, leaving 10 bases between them. Germline V gene lookup returns CDR1 LNHNV and CDR2 YYDKDF (reference sequence). CDR3 sequence (DNA): TGTGCCACCAGCAGAGACGGGATTGGTTATGGCTACACCTTC. The encoded protein is CATSRDGIGYGYTF.

This sequence joins TRBV28 and TRBJ2-7, with TRBD2 identical over 8 bases. Germline V gene lookup returns CDR1 MDHEN and CDR2 SYDVKM. The V and J ends lost 5 bases and 4 bases, in that order; junction bases with no gene match: 10. The CDR3 length is 15 residues. The DNA of the CDR3 is TGTGCCAGCAGTCCTTTAGCGGGACCCTTGTACGAGCAGTACTTC. Protein product: CASSPLAGPLYEQYF. Based on the CDR3 plus reference TRBV28 and TRBJ2-7, the full variable domain is DVKVTQSSRYLVKRTGEKVFLECVQDMDHENMFWYRQDPGLGLRLIYFSYDVKMKEKGDIPEGYSVSREKKERFSLILESASTNQTSMYLCASSPLAGPLYEQYFGPGTRLTVT.

This clone was seen a few times. The rearrangement joins TRBV4-1 to TRBJ1-2, with 7 positions matching TRBD1. After removal of 7 bases from V and 3 bases from J, the junction contained 8 bases not matched to a gene. Germline-derived CDR1 and CDR2 are MGHRA and YSYEKL. CDR3 length equals 14 residues. The CDR3 DNA reads as TGCGCCAGCACGTCAACGACAGGGTACTATGGCTACACCTTC. It codes for CASTSTTGYYGYTF.

The chain couples TRBV11-2 to TRBJ2-2; 8 bases agree with TRBD1. V was clipped by 2 bases and J by 3 bases; unmatched bases: 2. The germline V gene encodes CDR1 SGHAT and CDR2 FQNNGV. This CDR3 is 15 amino acids long. CDR3 sequence: CASSLNRGYTGELFF. DNA for the CDR3: TGTGCCAGCAGCTTAAACAGGGGGTACACCGGGGAGCTGTTTTTT.

The V and J genes are TRBV27 and TRBJ2-5; 9 bases fit TRBD2. Trimming cost V 0 bases and J 7 bases; bases outside gene matches: 21. Germline V gene data show CDR1 as MNHEY and CDR2 as SMNVEV (reference sequence). There are 20 residues in the CDR3. In DNA form, the CDR3 reads TGTGCCAGCAGTTTATCGAGAGTTAATGGCGGGAGGGCCCAGGGGAGGACCCAGTACTTC. The encoded protein is CASSLSRVNGGRAQGRTQYF.

This clone was counted a single time. The chain joins TRBV2 to TRBJ1-5; 8 positions agree with TRBD1. With 11 bases clipped from V and 5 bases from J, the junction kept 14 bases outside the gene matches. Germline values: CDR1 SNHLY, CDR2 FYNNEI. This CDR3 contains 15 residues. CDR3 in DNA: TGTGCCGGCGCCCTTCGACAGGGGCCTTATCAGCCCCAGCATTTT. The encoded protein is CAGALRQGPYQPQHF. Drawing the rest from reference TRBV2 and TRBJ1-5, the complete variable domain is EPEVTQTPSHQVTQMGQEVILRCVPISNHLYFYWYRQILGQKVEFLVSFYNNEISEKSEIFDDQFSVERPDGSNFTLKIRSTKLEDSAMYFCAGALRQGPYQPQHFGDGTRLSIL.

The chain employs TRBV10-3 and TRBJ2-5; TRBD1 matches at 12 bases. V gave up 11 bases and J gave up 1 base; unmatched junction bases: 8. This CDR3 is built from 15 residues. In germline, CDR1 is ENHRY, CDR2 SYGVKD. CDR3 region: CAAGQGAGPQETQYF. As DNA, the CDR3 is TGTGCCGCGGGACAGGGGGCAGGACCCCAAGAGACCCAGTACTTC.

The chain has TRBV27 and TRBJ1-6; 10 bases fit TRBD1. Per the germline V gene, CDR1 is MNHEY and CDR2 is SMNVEV (reference sequence). The CDR3 totals 15 residues. The V segment lost 6 bases and the J segment 7 bases; nucleotides outside the gene matches: 6. The CDR3 spells CASSPGQGTNSPLHF. The CDR3 bases are TGTGCCAGCAGCCCGGGACAGGGGACCAATTCACCCCTCCACTTT.

The chain carries TRBV11-2 and TRBJ2-1; 7 nucleotides match TRBD1. Germline V gene sequence: CDR1 SGHAT, CDR2 FQNNGV. CDR3 length: 15 residues. Trimming at V came to 6 bases and at J to 4 bases, leaving 9 bases not matched to a gene. In nucleotides, the CDR3 is TGTGCCAGCAGACTCAGACAGGGTTTTTACAATGAGCAGTTCTTC. Protein sequence: CASRLRQGFYNEQFF. Looking up the rest from reference TRBV11-2 and TRBJ2-1 gives the full variable domain: EAGVAQSPRYKIIEKRQSVAFWCNPISGHATLYWYQQILGQGPKLLIQFQNNGVVDDSQLPKDRFSAERLKGVDSTLKIQPAKLEDSAVYLCASRLRQGFYNEQFFGPGTRLTVL.

V is TRBV6-5 and J is TRBJ1-1; 8 positions match TRBD1. The J segment lost 5 bases and the V segment lost 8 bases, leaving 10 bases of the junction unmatched. CDR1 and CDR2 from the germline V gene are MNHEY and SVGAGI. This CDR3 comprises 14 residues. CDR3 coding DNA: TGTGCCAGCGGGCCAGGGGGCGCGGGAACTGAAGCTTTCTTT. It encodes CASGPGGAGTEAFF.

The rearrangement uses TRBV27 and TRBJ1-1, with TRBD1 as a possible D gene (5 bases). The V gene lost 7 bases and the J gene lost 4 bases, with 13 bases spanning the gap. The CDR3 consists of 13 residues. CDR1 and CDR2 (germline): MNHEY, SMNVEV (reference sequence). This CDR3 reads CASTGGSRTEAFF. For the CDR3, the DNA is TGTGCCAGCACTGGGGGGTCTCGCACTGAAGCTTTCTTT.

The chain joins TRBV5-4 to TRBJ2-2, with 9 bases identical to TRBD1. This CDR3 has 16 residues. Germline loops: CDR1 SGHNT, CDR2 YYREEE (reference sequence). The ends lost 2 bases at V and 4 bases at J; junction bases unmatched: 6. DNA of the CDR3: TGTGCCAGCAGCTTACCGGGACAGGGCAGCACCGGGGAGCTGTTTTTT. Residues: CASSLPGQGSTGELFF.

V is TRBV6-2 or TRBV6-3 and J is TRBJ2-2; D may be TRBD2 (6 bases). V was shortened by 6 bases and J by 5 bases, with 13 bases between the two germline ends. Looked up from germline, CDR1 is MNHEY and CDR2 is SVGEGT. The CDR3 is 14 residues long. CDR3 nucleotide sequence: TGTGCCAGCAGCGATACCCGGGAGACCGGGGAGCTGTTTTTT. It translates to CASSDTRETGELFF.

This rearrangement joins TRBV7-9 to TRBJ1-2; D not resolved. This CDR3 contains 14 residues. Germline V gene lookup returns CDR1 SEHNR and CDR2 FQNEAQ (reference sequence). V lost 6 bases, J lost 6 bases, and 17 bases lay in between. CDR3 bases: TGTGCCAGCAGTCCTAGCTCCCGGTGGGATGGCTACACCTTC. Its protein product is CASSPSSRWDGYTF.

The rearrangement links TRBV6-2 or TRBV6-3 to TRBJ2-3; TRBD2 matches 13 bases. Per germline, CDR1 MNHEY and CDR2 SVGEGT. The CDR3 has 18 residues. Germline trimming cut 4 bases from V and 2 bases from J; bases unmatched to any gene: 9. The CDR3 DNA follows: TGTGCCAGCAGTTGGGGGACTAGCGGGACCCTCTTCACAGATACGCAGTATTTT. Its translation is CASSWGTSGTLFTDTQYF.

The CDR3 DNA follows: TGTGCCAGCAGTGAATCGGGGAGGACTGAAGCTTTCTTT. Encoded protein: CASSESGRTEAFF. The J gene is TRBJ1-1, the V gene TRBV6-1; no firm D call. V dropped 2 bases and J dropped 5 bases, with 9 bases sitting between them. This CDR3 contains 13 residues. Per germline, CDR1 MNHNS and CDR2 SASEGT.

This rearrangement joins TRBV24-1 to TRBJ2-1; 11 bases line up with TRBD2. With V trimmed by 4 bases and J by 9 bases, 10 bases remained unmatched. Germline assignment: CDR1 KGHDR and CDR2 SFDVKD. The CDR3 totals 16 residues. The CDR3 loop reads CATSDPAGLAGGEQFF. The CDR3 coding sequence is TGTGCCACCAGTGACCCCGCCGGCCTAGCGGGAGGTGAGCAGTTCTTC.

This chain uses TRBV5-1 with TRBJ2-7; tentatively, D is TRBD1 (6 bases). The CDR3 is 14 amino acids. Germline CDR1 is SGHRS and CDR2 is YFSETQ. V lost 4 bases and J lost 6, with 17 bases in between. The CDR3 DNA reads as TGCGCCAGCAGCCTGGACAGTCCCTCCGCCGAGCAGTACTTC. Protein: CASSLDSPSAEQYF.

This chain uses TRBV7-8 with TRBJ2-7, with TRBD1 matching 7 bases. The CDR3 sequence is 16 residues long. The ends lost 3 bases at V and 0 bases at J; junction bases unmatched: 8. Looked up from germline, CDR1 is SGHVS and CDR2 is FQNEAQ. CDR3 bases: TGTGCCAGCAGCTTCTTACCCGGACAGGACTCCTACGAGCAGTACTTC. It yields the protein CASSFLPGQDSYEQYF.

The V and J genes are TRBV19 and TRBJ2-1, with 8 bases fitting TRBD2. V shed 6 bases and J 3 bases; nucleotides not matched to a gene: 13. This CDR3 comprises 17 residues. Germline V CDR1 and CDR2: LNHDA, SQIVND (reference sequence). The CDR3 nucleotides are TGTGCCAGTAGCTCGCGAGCTAGCGGGTCTAACTACAATGAGCAGTTCTTC. This sequence encodes CASSSRASGSNYNEQFF.

The chain uses TRBV28 and TRBJ2-2; D is unclear. The CDR3 is 15 residues long. Between the trimmed V and J ends, which lost 2 bases and 4 bases, there was a span of 11 bases. Germline V gene data show CDR1 as MDHEN and CDR2 as SYDVKM. In DNA, the CDR3 is TGTGCCAGCAGTTTAACTGCCGAACTCACCGGGGAGCTGTTTTTT. Translating gives CASSLTAELTGELFF.

V usage is TRBV7-9 and J usage is TRBJ1-6; 7 nucleotides line up with TRBD1. Trimming removed 3 bases from V and 10 bases from J; junction bases left unmatched: 9. The germline V gene encodes CDR1 SEHNR and CDR2 FQNEAQ (reference sequence). The CDR3 runs 15 residues. The CDR3 region has the DNA TGTGCCAGCAGCTTGCTGACAGGGACTGGGTCACCCCTCCACTTT. Protein sequence: CASSLLTGTGSPLHF.

The V call is TRBV6-1, the J call TRBJ1-1, with 7 bases lining up with TRBD1. Trimming at V came to 0 bases and at J to 3 bases, leaving 10 bases not matched to a gene. The CDR3 extends over 17 amino acids. Germline CDR1 is MNHNS and CDR2 is SASEGT. This chain's CDR3 is CASSEAMGQTRHTEAFF. The CDR3, as DNA: TGTGCCAGCAGTGAAGCCATGGGACAGACACGACACACTGAAGCTTTCTTT.

V is TRBV27 and J is TRBJ1-1; TRBD1 matches 7 bases. Germline V gene data show CDR1 as MNHEY and CDR2 as SMNVEV (reference sequence). The CDR3 totals 18 residues. Trimming took 8 bases from V and 2 from J; bases not matched to a gene: 20. CDR3 DNA: TGTGCCAGCGCAACGGGGAACAGGGGCCAGGGGATTAACACTGAAGCTTTCTTT. Translated, it gives CASATGNRGQGINTEAFF.

V gene TRBV5-6 combines with J gene TRBJ2-2, with TRBD1 matching over 7 bases. The germline gives CDR1 SGHDT, CDR2 YYEEEE. The CDR3 length is 17 residues. Trimming took 1 base from V and 4 from J; bases not matched to a gene: 10. CDR3 in amino acids: CASSLYRDRVGTGELFF. CDR3 DNA: TGTGCCAGCAGCTTGTATAGAGACAGGGTAGGCACCGGGGAGCTGTTTTTT.